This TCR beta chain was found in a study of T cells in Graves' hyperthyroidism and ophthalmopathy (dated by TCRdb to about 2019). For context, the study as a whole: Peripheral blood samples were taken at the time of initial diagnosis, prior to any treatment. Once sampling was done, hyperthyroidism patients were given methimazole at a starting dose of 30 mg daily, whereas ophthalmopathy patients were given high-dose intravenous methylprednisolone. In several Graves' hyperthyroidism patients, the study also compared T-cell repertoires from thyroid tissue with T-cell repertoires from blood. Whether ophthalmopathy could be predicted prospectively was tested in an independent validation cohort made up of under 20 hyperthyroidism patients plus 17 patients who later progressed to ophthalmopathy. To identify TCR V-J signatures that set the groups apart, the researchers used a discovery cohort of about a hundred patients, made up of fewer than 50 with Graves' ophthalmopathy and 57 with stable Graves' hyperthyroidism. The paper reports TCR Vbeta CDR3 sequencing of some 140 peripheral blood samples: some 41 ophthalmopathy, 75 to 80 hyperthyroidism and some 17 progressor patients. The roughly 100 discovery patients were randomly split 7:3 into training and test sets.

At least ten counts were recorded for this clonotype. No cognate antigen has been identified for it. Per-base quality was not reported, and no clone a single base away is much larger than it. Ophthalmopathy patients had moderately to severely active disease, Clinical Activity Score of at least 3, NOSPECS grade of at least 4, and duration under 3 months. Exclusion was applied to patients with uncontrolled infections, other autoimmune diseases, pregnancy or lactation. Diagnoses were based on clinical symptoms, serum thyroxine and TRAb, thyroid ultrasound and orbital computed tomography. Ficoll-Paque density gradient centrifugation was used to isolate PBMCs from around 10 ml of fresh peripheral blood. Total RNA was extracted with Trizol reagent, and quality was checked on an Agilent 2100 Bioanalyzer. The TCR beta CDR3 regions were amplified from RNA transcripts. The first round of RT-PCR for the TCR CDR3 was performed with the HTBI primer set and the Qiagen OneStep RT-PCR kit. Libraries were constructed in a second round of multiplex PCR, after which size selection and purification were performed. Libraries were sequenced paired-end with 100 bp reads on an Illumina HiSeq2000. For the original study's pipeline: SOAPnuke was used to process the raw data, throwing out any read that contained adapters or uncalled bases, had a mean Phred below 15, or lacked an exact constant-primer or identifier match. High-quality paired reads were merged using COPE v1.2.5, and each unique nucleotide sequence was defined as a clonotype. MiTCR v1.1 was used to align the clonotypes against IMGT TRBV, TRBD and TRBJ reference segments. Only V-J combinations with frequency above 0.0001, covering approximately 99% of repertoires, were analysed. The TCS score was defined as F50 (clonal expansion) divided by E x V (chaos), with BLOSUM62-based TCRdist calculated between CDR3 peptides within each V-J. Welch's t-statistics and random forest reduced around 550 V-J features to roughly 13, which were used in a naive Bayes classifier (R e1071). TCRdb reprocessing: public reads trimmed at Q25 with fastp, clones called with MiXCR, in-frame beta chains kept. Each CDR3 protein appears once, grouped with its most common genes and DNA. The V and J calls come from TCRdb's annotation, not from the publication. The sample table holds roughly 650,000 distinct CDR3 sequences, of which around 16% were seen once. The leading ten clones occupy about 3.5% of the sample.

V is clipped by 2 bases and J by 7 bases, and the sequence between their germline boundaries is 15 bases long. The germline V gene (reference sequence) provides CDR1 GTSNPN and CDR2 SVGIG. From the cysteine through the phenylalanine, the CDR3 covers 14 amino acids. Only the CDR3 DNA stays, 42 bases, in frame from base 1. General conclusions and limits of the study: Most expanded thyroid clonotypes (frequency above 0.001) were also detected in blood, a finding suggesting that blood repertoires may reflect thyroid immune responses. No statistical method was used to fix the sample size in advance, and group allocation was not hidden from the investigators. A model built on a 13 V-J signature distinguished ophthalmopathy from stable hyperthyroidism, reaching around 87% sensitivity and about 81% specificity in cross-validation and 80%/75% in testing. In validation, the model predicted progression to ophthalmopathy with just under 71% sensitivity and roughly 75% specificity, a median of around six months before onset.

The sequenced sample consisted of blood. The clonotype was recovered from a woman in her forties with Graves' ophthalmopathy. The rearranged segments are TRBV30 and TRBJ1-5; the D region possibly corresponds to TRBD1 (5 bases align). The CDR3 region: CAWSRPGVRQPQHF. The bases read TGTGCCTGGAGTAGACCGGGGGTGCGACAGCCCCAGCATTTT.